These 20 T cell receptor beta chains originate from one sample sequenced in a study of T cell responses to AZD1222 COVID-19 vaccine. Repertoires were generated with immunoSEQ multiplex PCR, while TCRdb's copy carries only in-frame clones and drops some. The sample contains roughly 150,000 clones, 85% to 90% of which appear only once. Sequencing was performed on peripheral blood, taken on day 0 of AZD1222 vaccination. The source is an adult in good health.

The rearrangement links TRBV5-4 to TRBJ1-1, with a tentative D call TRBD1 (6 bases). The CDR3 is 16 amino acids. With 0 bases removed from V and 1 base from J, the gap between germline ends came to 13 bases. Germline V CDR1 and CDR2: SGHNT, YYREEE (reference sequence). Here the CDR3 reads CASSLVMSGANTEAFF. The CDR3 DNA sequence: TGTGCCAGCAGCTTGGTAATGTCAGGGGCGAACACTGAAGCTTTCTTT.

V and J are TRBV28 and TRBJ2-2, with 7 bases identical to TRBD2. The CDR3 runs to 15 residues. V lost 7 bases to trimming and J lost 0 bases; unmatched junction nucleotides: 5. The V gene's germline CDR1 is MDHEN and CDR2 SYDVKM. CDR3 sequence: CASTGSGPNTGELFF. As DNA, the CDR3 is TGTGCCAGCACCGGTAGCGGGCCGAACACCGGGGAGCTGTTTTTT.

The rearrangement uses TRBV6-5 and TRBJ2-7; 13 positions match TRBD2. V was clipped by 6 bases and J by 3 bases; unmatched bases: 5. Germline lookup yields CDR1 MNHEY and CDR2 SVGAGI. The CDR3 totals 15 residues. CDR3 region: CASRRLAGGDYEQYF. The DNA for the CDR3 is TGTGCCAGCAGACGACTAGCGGGGGGCGACTACGAGCAGTACTTC.

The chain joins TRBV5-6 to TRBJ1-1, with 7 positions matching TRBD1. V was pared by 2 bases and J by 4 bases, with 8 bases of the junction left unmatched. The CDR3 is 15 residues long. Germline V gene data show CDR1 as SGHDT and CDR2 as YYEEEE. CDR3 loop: CASSFLTGFGTEAFF. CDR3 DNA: TGTGCCAGCAGCTTTCTGACAGGGTTCGGCACTGAAGCTTTCTTT.

DNA of the CDR3: TGTGCTAGTGGTTTGGGACCGGAATGGGAGCAGTACTTC. Its translation is CASGLGPEWEQYF. The chain uses TRBV12-5 and TRBJ2-7; unclear D gene. Trimming removed 1 base at V and 7 bases at J, with 11 bases between. Germline lookup yields CDR1 LGHNT and CDR2 FRNRAP. The length of the CDR3 is 13 residues.

CDR3 nucleotide sequence: TGTGCCAGCAGCTTGGACACCCCCTACACCGGGGAGCTGTTTTTT. Its protein is CASSLDTPYTGELFF. The V and J genes are TRBV7-3 and TRBJ2-2; tentatively, D is TRBD1 (5 bases). This CDR3 is built from 15 residues. Trimming left V 3 bases short and J 3 bases short, with 11 bases between. Germline loops: CDR1 SGHTA, CDR2 FQGTGA.

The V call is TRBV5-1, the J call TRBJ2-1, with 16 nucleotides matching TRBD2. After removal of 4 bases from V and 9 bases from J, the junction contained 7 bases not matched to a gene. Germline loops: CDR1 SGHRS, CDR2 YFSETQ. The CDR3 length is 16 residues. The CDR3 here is CASSMGLAGGLVEQFF. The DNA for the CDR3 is TGCGCCAGCAGCATGGGACTAGCGGGGGGGCTTGTTGAGCAGTTCTTC.

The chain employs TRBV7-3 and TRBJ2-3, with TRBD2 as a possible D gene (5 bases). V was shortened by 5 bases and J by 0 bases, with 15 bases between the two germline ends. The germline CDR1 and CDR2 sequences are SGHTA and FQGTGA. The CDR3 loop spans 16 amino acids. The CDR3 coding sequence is TGTGCCAGCAGCCCAAAGGCGGGCAGAAGCACAGATACGCAGTATTTT. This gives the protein CASSPKAGRSTDTQYF.

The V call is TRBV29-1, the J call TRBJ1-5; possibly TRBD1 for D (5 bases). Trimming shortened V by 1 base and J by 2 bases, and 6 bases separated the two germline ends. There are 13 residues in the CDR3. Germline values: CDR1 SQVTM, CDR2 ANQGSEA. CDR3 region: CSVEVGGNQPQHF. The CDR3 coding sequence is TGCAGCGTTGAAGTAGGGGGCAATCAGCCCCAGCATTTT.

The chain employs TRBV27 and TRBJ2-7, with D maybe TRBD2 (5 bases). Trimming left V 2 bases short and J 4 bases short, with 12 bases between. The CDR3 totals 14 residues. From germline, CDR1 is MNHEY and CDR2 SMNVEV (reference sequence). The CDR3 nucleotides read TGTGCCAGCAGTTTAAGAGGGCCTGGGTACGAGCAGTACGTC. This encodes CASSLRGPGYEQYV.

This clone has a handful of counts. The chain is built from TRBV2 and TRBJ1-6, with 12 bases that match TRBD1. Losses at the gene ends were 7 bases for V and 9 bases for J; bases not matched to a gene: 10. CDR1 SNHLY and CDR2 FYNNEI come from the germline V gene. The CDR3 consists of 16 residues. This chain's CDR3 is CASTTGQGALGSPLHF. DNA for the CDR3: TGTGCCAGCACTACGGGACAGGGGGCCTTAGGTTCACCCCTCCACTTT.

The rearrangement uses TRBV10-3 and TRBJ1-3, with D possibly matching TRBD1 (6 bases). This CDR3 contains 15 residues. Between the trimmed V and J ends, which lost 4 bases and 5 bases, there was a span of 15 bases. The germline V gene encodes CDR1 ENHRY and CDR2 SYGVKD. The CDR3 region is CAISATGSRRNTIYF. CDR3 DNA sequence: TGTGCCATCAGTGCCACAGGGTCAAGGAGAAACACCATATATTTT.

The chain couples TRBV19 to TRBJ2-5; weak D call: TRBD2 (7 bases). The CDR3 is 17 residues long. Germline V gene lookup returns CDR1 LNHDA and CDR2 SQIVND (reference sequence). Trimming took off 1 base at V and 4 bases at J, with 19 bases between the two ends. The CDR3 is CASSIVPFRGAAETQYF. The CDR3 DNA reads TGTGCCAGTAGTATAGTCCCCTTCCGGGGGGCCGCAGAGACCCAGTACTTC. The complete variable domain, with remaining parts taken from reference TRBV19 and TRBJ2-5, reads DGGITQSPKYLFRKEGQNVTLSCEQNLNHDAMYWYRQDPGQGLRLIYYSQIVNDFQKGDIAEGYSVSREKKESFPLTVTSAQKNPTAFYLCASSIVPFRGAAETQYFGPGTRLLVL.

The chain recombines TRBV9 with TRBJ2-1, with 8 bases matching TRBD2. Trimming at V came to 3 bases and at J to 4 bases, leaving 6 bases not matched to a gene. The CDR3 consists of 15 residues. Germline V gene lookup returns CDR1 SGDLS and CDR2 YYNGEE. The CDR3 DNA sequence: TGTGCCAGCAGCGCCCGGGGGGGCACGTACAATGAGCAGTTCTTC. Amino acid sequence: CASSARGGTYNEQFF.

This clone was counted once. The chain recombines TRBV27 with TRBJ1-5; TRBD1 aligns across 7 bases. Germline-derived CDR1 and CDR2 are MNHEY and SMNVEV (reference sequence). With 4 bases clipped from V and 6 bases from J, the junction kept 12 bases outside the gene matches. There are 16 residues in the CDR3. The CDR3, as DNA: TGTGCCAGCAGTTCACAGGGGAAGGGGCATAGTCAGCCCCAGCATTTT. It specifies CASSSQGKGHSQPQHF.

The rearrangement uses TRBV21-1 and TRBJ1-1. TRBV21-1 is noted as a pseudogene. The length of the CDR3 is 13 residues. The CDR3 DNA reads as TGTGCCAGCAGCAAAGGGACGATGGCTGAAGCTTTCTTT. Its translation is CASSKGTMAEAFF.

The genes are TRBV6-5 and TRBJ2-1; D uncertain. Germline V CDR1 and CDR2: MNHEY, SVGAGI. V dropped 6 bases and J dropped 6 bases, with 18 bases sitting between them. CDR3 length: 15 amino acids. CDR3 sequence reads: CASSPLRGISNEQFF. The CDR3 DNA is TGTGCCAGCAGCCCCCTTCGAGGAATCAGCAATGAGCAGTTCTTC.

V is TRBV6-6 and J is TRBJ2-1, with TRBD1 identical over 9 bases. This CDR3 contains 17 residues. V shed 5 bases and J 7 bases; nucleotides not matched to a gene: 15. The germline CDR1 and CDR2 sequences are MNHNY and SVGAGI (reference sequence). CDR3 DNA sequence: TGTGCCAGCAGTCCGCCGGGACAGGGCTCTGTGGGAAATGAGCAGTTCTTC. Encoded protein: CASSPPGQGSVGNEQFF.

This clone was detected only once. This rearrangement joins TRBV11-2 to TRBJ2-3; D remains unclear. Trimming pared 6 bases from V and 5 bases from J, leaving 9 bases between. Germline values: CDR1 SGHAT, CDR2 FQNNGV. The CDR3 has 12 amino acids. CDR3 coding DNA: TGTGCCAGCAGAAAGACCCTAGATACGCAGTATTTT. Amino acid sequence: CASRKTLDTQYF. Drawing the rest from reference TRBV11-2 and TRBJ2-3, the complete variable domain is EAGVAQSPRYKIIEKRQSVAFWCNPISGHATLYWYQQILGQGPKLLIQFQNNGVVDDSQLPKDRFSAERLKGVDSTLKIQPAKLEDSAVYLCASRKTLDTQYFGPGTRLTVL.

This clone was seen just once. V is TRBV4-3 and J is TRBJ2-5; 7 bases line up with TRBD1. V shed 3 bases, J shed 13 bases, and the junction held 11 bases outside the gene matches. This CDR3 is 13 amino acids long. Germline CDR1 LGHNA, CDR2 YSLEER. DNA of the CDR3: TGCGCCAGCAGCCAGGCCTCCGGGACAGAGACGTACTTC. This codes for CASSQASGTETYF.